These T cell receptor beta chains were read from a single sample in a study of PD-1 blockade in classical Hodgkin lymphoma. Assay: immunoSEQ multiplex PCR; the TCRdb copy retains only in-frame clones and omits some. This sample has 4,100 or so clones, with approximately 68% found just once. This specimen was CD8+ T cells from blood, taken before the fourth cycle of nivolumab. The receptors stem from a human donor with classical Hodgkin lymphoma. The CDR3 runs from the conserved cysteine through the conserved F or W. A D gene is named only where the DNA matches it firmly. Size tells how often a clone was seen (once, few, many) or the class of an expanded clone, and some rows leave it out.

j_gene: TRBJ2-5; v_gene: TRBV7-2; abundance: .; d_gene: TRBD1; CDR3nt: TGTGCCAGCAGCTTAGAAACCGGGACAGGGGAGACCCAGTACTTC; CDR3aa: CASSLETGTGETQYF
j_gene: TRBJ2-3; v_gene: TRBV5-1; abundance: .; d_gene: .; CDR3nt: TGCGCCAGCAGTTTTAGGCAAGGGCCCGAGGGCACAGATACGCAGTATTTT; CDR3aa: CASSFRQGPEGTDTQYF
j_gene: TRBJ2-7; v_gene: TRBV29-1; abundance: once; d_gene: TRBD2; CDR3nt: TGCAGCGCCATTACCGGGACTAGCGGGGGGCGAAGCTCCTACGAGCAGTACTTC; CDR3aa: CSAITGTSGGRSSYEQYF
j_gene: TRBJ2-3; v_gene: TRBV2; abundance: .; d_gene: .; CDR3nt: TGTGCCACCCCAGTCGGGGTGGCAGATACGCAGTATTTT; CDR3aa: CATPVGVADTQYF
j_gene: TRBJ2-5; v_gene: TRBV7-9; abundance: .; d_gene: .; CDR3nt: TGTGCCAGCAGCTTAGTGAGGACCCAGTACTTC; CDR3aa: CASSLVRTQYF
j_gene: TRBJ2-1; v_gene: TRBV11-2; abundance: .; d_gene: TRBD2; CDR3nt: TGTGCCAGCAGCTTAATCCGGGGGGGCCGGAATGAGCAGTTCTTC; CDR3aa: CASSLIRGGRNEQFF
j_gene: TRBJ1-6; v_gene: TRBV7-8; abundance: large; d_gene: .; CDR3nt: TGTGCCAGCAGCTTAGAGAGCTCCTATAATTCACCCCTCCACTTT; CDR3aa: CASSLESSYNSPLHF
j_gene: TRBJ2-5; v_gene: TRBV6-6; abundance: .; d_gene: .; CDR3nt: TGTGCCAGCAGGGCAGGAGGGGTTCAAGAGACCCAGTACTTC; CDR3aa: CASRAGGVQETQYF
j_gene: TRBJ1-4; v_gene: TRBV5-1; abundance: large; d_gene: TRBD1; CDR3nt: TGCGCCAGCAGACGGAAACAGGGGTTTGATGAAAAACTGTTTTTT; CDR3aa: CASRRKQGFDEKLFF
j_gene: TRBJ2-5; v_gene: TRBV27; abundance: few; d_gene: .; CDR3nt: TGTGCCAGCAGTTCCCCCAGGGGGGGAAGGGAGACCCAGTACTTC; CDR3aa: CASSSPRGGRETQYF
j_gene: TRBJ2-1; v_gene: TRBV10-2; abundance: .; d_gene: TRBD1; CDR3nt: TGCGCCAGCAGTGTAGGACAGGGGGGGGACAATGAGCAGTTCTTC; CDR3aa: CASSVGQGGDNEQFF
j_gene: TRBJ2-7; v_gene: TRBV6-6; abundance: .; d_gene: .; CDR3nt: TGTGCCAGCAGCCATGGACGGACCTACGAGCAGTACTTC; CDR3aa: CASSHGRTYEQYF
j_gene: TRBJ2-3; v_gene: TRBV4-1; abundance: .; d_gene: .; CDR3nt: TGCGCCAGCAGCCAAGAGGACGGGGTAATAGCAGATACGCAGTATTTT; CDR3aa: CASSQEDGVIADTQYF
j_gene: TRBJ1-3; v_gene: TRBV25-1; abundance: .; d_gene: .; CDR3nt: TGTGCCAGCAGTGAATACTACGAAAACACCATATATTTT; CDR3aa: CASSEYYENTIYF
j_gene: TRBJ1-2; v_gene: TRBV6-5; abundance: .; d_gene: .; CDR3nt: TGTGCCAGCAGTTACGACAGTAACTATGGCTACACCTTC; CDR3aa: CASSYDSNYGYTF
j_gene: TRBJ2-1; v_gene: TRBV7-2; abundance: .; d_gene: .; CDR3nt: TGTGCCAGCAGCTTAGACCAGGGTAGTGGGTACAATGAGCAGTTCTTC; CDR3aa: CASSLDQGSGYNEQFF
j_gene: TRBJ2-7; v_gene: TRBV6-5; abundance: .; d_gene: TRBD2; CDR3nt: TGTGCCAGCAGACTGCCGGGAGGTCGGGAAGAGCAGTACTTC; CDR3aa: CASRLPGGREEQYF
j_gene: TRBJ2-7; v_gene: TRBV4-1; abundance: .; d_gene: .; CDR3nt: TGCGCCAGCAGCCAAGTTAACAGCATCCTCGCCGAGCAGTACTTC; CDR3aa: CASSQVNSILAEQYF
j_gene: TRBJ1-2; v_gene: TRBV29-1; abundance: hyperexpanded; d_gene: TRBD1; CDR3nt: TGCAGCGTTGACCTGGACAGGGGCTATGGCTACACCTTC; CDR3aa: CSVDLDRGYGYTF
j_gene: TRBJ2-7; v_gene: TRBV7-6; abundance: few; d_gene: TRBD2; CDR3nt: TGTGCCAGCAGCTTAGTCGGACTAGCGAGCTCCTACGAGCAGTACTTC; CDR3aa: CASSLVGLASSYEQYF
j_gene: TRBJ2-6; v_gene: TRBV19; abundance: .; d_gene: .; CDR3nt: TGTGCCAGTAGTATGATGAGATCCTCTGGGGCCAACGTCCTGACTTTC; CDR3aa: CASSMMRSSGANVLTF
j_gene: TRBJ2-7; v_gene: TRBV7-8; abundance: few; d_gene: .; CDR3nt: TGTGCCAGCAGCTTTGGGGGCTTCTACGAGCAGTACTTC; CDR3aa: CASSFGGFYEQYF
j_gene: TRBJ2-7; v_gene: TRBV5-1; abundance: .; d_gene: .; CDR3nt: TGCGCCAGCAGCTTAACCAGGGAAGGGGCCGAACAGTACTTC; CDR3aa: CASSLTREGAEQYF
j_gene: TRBJ1-6; v_gene: TRBV5-6; abundance: .; d_gene: .; CDR3nt: TGTGCCAGCAGCTTTGGGGAATCCCGACCCCTCCACTTT; CDR3aa: CASSFGESRPLHF
j_gene: TRBJ2-5; v_gene: TRBV6-1; abundance: .; d_gene: TRBD2; CDR3nt: TGTGCCACGCAGTCCTTAGCGGGGGGGCAGGAGACCCAGTACTTC; CDR3aa: CATQSLAGGQETQYF
j_gene: TRBJ2-3; v_gene: TRBV7-8; abundance: once; d_gene: .; CDR3nt: TGTGCCAGCAGCTTCTATAGCACCGGTGCTAGCACAGATACGCAGTATTTT; CDR3aa: CASSFYSTGASTDTQYF
j_gene: TRBJ2-3; v_gene: TRBV7-6; abundance: .; d_gene: .; CDR3nt: TGTGCCAGCAGCCCCCAGCAGGGGGATACGCAGTATTTT; CDR3aa: CASSPQQGDTQYF
j_gene: TRBJ1-6; v_gene: TRBV2; abundance: .; d_gene: .; CDR3nt: TGTGCCAGCAGTGACAGAGCCTATAATTCACCCCTCCACTTT; CDR3aa: CASSDRAYNSPLHF
j_gene: TRBJ2-4; v_gene: TRBV9; abundance: .; d_gene: .; CDR3nt: TGTGCCAGCAGCGTAGCGGGTGCAGGAAACATTCAGTACTTC; CDR3aa: CASSVAGAGNIQYF
j_gene: TRBJ1-1; v_gene: TRBV5-4; abundance: medium-sized; d_gene: .; CDR3nt: TGTGCCAGCAGTTCGGGGCGAGCCCAGGAGTCGAACACTGAAGCTTTCTTT; CDR3aa: CASSSGRAQESNTEAFF
j_gene: TRBJ1-4; v_gene: TRBV27; abundance: few; d_gene: .; CDR3nt: TGTGCCAGCAGTTTCAGCAGGGCGAGGGAAAAACTGTTTTTT; CDR3aa: CASSFSRAREKLFF
j_gene: TRBJ1-2; v_gene: TRBV27; abundance: few; d_gene: .; CDR3nt: TGTGCCAGCAGTTTATCACGCAGCTCCTATGGCTACACCTTC; CDR3aa: CASSLSRSSYGYTF
j_gene: TRBJ1-6; v_gene: TRBV6-4; abundance: few; d_gene: .; CDR3nt: TGTGCCAGCAGTGACTCAGCAGGGAAGAATTCACCCCTCCACTTT; CDR3aa: CASSDSAGKNSPLHF
j_gene: TRBJ2-3; v_gene: TRBV6-5; abundance: .; d_gene: .; CDR3nt: TGTGCCAGCAGTCAGGAGGACAGCCTCACAGATACGCAGTATTTT; CDR3aa: CASSQEDSLTDTQYF
j_gene: TRBJ1-2; v_gene: TRBV4-3; abundance: once; d_gene: .; CDR3nt: TGCGCCAGCAGCCAAGTGAGGATCCAGGATGGCTACACCTTC; CDR3aa: CASSQVRIQDGYTF
j_gene: TRBJ1-1; v_gene: TRBV15; abundance: .; d_gene: .; CDR3nt: TGTGCCACCAGCTCCAGGGCCCCGGTCGGAGAAGCTTTCTTT; CDR3aa: CATSSRAPVGEAFF
j_gene: TRBJ1-2; v_gene: TRBV19; abundance: .; d_gene: .; CDR3nt: TGTGCCAGTAGTACCTCGGACGGACGGTACACCTTC; CDR3aa: CASSTSDGRYTF
j_gene: TRBJ2-1; v_gene: TRBV20-1; abundance: .; d_gene: .; CDR3nt: TGCAGTGCTAGGGAAAATGAGCAGTTCTTC; CDR3aa: CSARENEQFF
j_gene: TRBJ2-3; v_gene: TRBV6-1; abundance: .; d_gene: .; CDR3nt: TGTGCCAGCAGTGAAGCGGGGTCTAGCACAGATACGCAGTATTTT; CDR3aa: CASSEAGSSTDTQYF
j_gene: TRBJ1-2; v_gene: TRBV25-1; abundance: .; d_gene: .; CDR3nt: TGTGCCAGCAGTGAATTTAGGGAAGTATATGGCTACACCTTC; CDR3aa: CASSEFREVYGYTF
j_gene: TRBJ2-1; v_gene: TRBV7-9; abundance: few; d_gene: .; CDR3nt: TGTGCCAGCAGACGAATCGACAGCTCCTACAATGAGCAGTTCTTC; CDR3aa: CASRRIDSSYNEQFF
j_gene: TRBJ1-1; v_gene: TRBV7-2; abundance: .; d_gene: .; CDR3nt: TGTGCCAGCAGCTTAGTCCACAGTTCTAGGTGGACTGAAGCTTTCTTT; CDR3aa: CASSLVHSSRWTEAFF
j_gene: TRBJ2-7; v_gene: TRBV2; abundance: .; d_gene: .; CDR3nt: TGTGCCAGCAGGATGCGGGTCCCCTACGAGCAGTACTTC; CDR3aa: CASRMRVPYEQYF
j_gene: TRBJ2-7; v_gene: TRBV29-1; abundance: .; d_gene: .; CDR3nt: TGCAGCGGTCTCGGAGAGACCTACGAGCAGTACTTC; CDR3aa: CSGLGETYEQYF
j_gene: TRBJ1-1; v_gene: TRBV5-1; abundance: .; d_gene: .; CDR3nt: TGCGCCAGCAGCTTGTGGGGGCCGAACACTGAAGCTTTCTTT; CDR3aa: CASSLWGPNTEAFF
j_gene: TRBJ1-4; v_gene: TRBV11-1; abundance: .; d_gene: .; CDR3nt: TGTGCCAGCAGCTTAGGTGCCGCGGGGCCTAATGAAAAACTGTTTTTT; CDR3aa: CASSLGAAGPNEKLFF
j_gene: TRBJ1-5; v_gene: TRBV4-3; abundance: .; d_gene: TRBD1; CDR3nt: TGCGCCAGCAGCCCTGACAGGGGACTCCCCACTCAGCCCCAGCATTTT; CDR3aa: CASSPDRGLPTQPQHF
j_gene: TRBJ2-1; v_gene: TRBV5-5; abundance: .; d_gene: TRBD1; CDR3nt: TGTGCCAGCAGTTCCGGGACAGGGGCCCGGTCGTCCTACAATGAGCAGTTCTTC; CDR3aa: CASSSGTGARSSYNEQFF
j_gene: TRBJ1-4; v_gene: TRBV4-3; abundance: few; d_gene: .; CDR3nt: TGCGCCAGCAGCCCCCGGACAGCAACTAATGAAAAACTGTTTTTT; CDR3aa: CASSPRTATNEKLFF
j_gene: TRBJ1-4; v_gene: TRBV18; abundance: .; d_gene: TRBD1; CDR3nt: TGTGCCAGCTCACGGGACAGGCCAAGAACTAATGAAAAACTGTTTTTT; CDR3aa: CASSRDRPRTNEKLFF
j_gene: TRBJ1-1; v_gene: TRBV6-1; abundance: .; d_gene: .; CDR3nt: TGTGCCAGCAGTGAAATAGGGGCCGAAGCTTTCTTT; CDR3aa: CASSEIGAEAFF
j_gene: TRBJ2-7; v_gene: TRBV9; abundance: .; d_gene: TRBD1; CDR3nt: TGTGCCAGCGGGACAGGGGGCTACGAGCAGTACTTC; CDR3aa: CASGTGGYEQYF
j_gene: TRBJ1-6; v_gene: TRBV27; abundance: .; d_gene: .; CDR3nt: TGTGCCAGCAGCCGTACAGGGAGCTCCTATAATTCACCCCTCCACTTT; CDR3aa: CASSRTGSSYNSPLHF